Sequencing of this T cell receptor beta chain was carried out in a study of post-analysis software for immune sequencing data. This clonotype has more than one count but fewer than ten. The antigen is not known. Study-wide results and limits: Patients used a handful of TRBV segments, including TRBV5-6, TRBV5-1 and TRBV20-1, more often than controls.

Germline lookup yields CDR1 DFQATT and CDR2 SNEGSKA (reference sequence). There are 14 residues in the CDR3. V trimming: 6 bases; J trimming: 2 bases; junction bases outside the gene matches: 8. Each TCR beta cDNA library carried unique molecular identifiers. TCRdb recomputed calls from the PCR reads with MiXCR, one row per CDR3 protein. The data show hundreds of thousands of distinct CDR3 sequences, under 70% seen once. The clonotype was recovered from a girl between 10 and 17 years old with multiple sclerosis. The chain recombines TRBV20-1 with TRBJ2-3; 7 bases fit TRBD2. The sample taken for sequencing was blood. The CDR3 region is CSAIAGTLTDTQYF. The CDR3 region has the DNA TGCAGTGCCATAGCGGGCACCCTCACAGATACGCAGTATTTT.